This paragraph reports one T cell receptor (beta chain). TCRdb keeps only in-frame clones here, not all; method: immunoSEQ multiplex PCR. Among 250,000 to 350,000 clones listed, 88% were seen once. The data are from a study of blood T cell repertoires in COVID-19. Study information: T cells, B-cell-depleted T cells, or PBMCs supplied cDNA or gDNA.

The junction had 10 bases not matched to a gene; V was cut back by 4 bases and J by 6 bases. Per germline, CDR1 MRHNA and CDR2 SNTAGT. The CDR3 totals 15 residues. Sequenced material: peripheral blood. The gene calls are TRBV6-4 and TRBJ2-3, with 7 bases identical to TRBD2. This clonotype originated in a woman under 40 with COVID-19, enrolled during active disease. DNA of the CDR3: TGTGCCAGCAGTGGGGAGCGGGGCCTTATGGATACGCAGTATTTT. Translation gives CASSGERGLMDTQYF.